This TCR beta chain was recorded in a study of shared clonotypes between healthy human individuals. Profiled with immunoSEQ multiplex PCR; TCRdb holds only in-frame clones, not every one. The sample yields approximately 2.5 million clones, 93% seen once. Trimming removed 4 bases at V and 5 bases at J, with 14 bases between. Germline CDR1 MNHNY, CDR2 SVGAGI (reference sequence). The CDR3 covers 14 residues. The chain combines TRBV6-6 with TRBJ1-2; D call uncertain. Sequenced material: naive CD4+ T cells from PBMCs. Subset of the sample: CD45RA+ positively selected. This sequence originates from a man aged 18 to 29 in good health. Some clones in this sample may be carry-over from other donors' samples. CDR3 protein: CASSSRVRGYGYTF. CDR3 sequence (DNA): TGTGCCAGCAGTTCCCGGGTCAGAGGATATGGCTACACCTTC.